The entry below describes one TCR beta chain. Its specificity is unknown. Sample treatment: oral pan-JAK inhibitor, 5-10 mg twice daily. As the sequencing template, cDNA was produced by extracting RNA and reverse transcribing it. The protocol was immunoSEQ multiplex PCR, while the TCRdb copy is restricted to in-frame clones and leaves out a portion. The repertoire consists of approximately 150,000 clones, with approximately 59% occurring once and the leading ten covering under 20%. This sample was included in a study of CD8+ T cells in alopecia areata. Study-wide background: The drug, tofacitinib, lasted 6 to 18 months, followed by 6 months off drug. The SALT score measured affected scalp surface percentage in treated patients. Study-wide results and limits: Clonality exceeded that of normal scalp in lesional scalp, most notably in alopecia totalis/universalis. Normal skin contains resident alphabeta T cells, and these are also sequenced in scalp samples.

Trimming removed 10 bases at V and 4 bases at J, with 10 bases between. The CDR3 extends over 11 amino acids. Germline V gene data show CDR1 as SNHLY and CDR2 as FYNNEI. V gene TRBV2 combines with J gene TRBJ2-5; D tentatively fits TRBD1 or TRBD2 (5 bases each). The clonotype comes from a human donor with alopecia areata. The sample here was CD4+ T cells sorted from blood, taken between weeks 55 and 70, from a patient treated with tofacitinib. CDR3 DNA: TGTGCCATCTCCGGGACAGAGACCCAGTACTTC. Amino acids: CAISGTETQYF.